The entry below gives a single T cell receptor (beta chain) sequence along with its context. The assay was immunoSEQ multiplex PCR, and TCRdb's table has in-frame clones only and misses some. The table shows hundreds of thousands of clones, with more than 85% occurring only once. These data originate in a study of shared T cell receptors in the human thymus. This clonotype originated in a human donor. Sequenced: thymocytes.

Here the CDR3 DNA reads TGTGCCAGCAGCAGGGGGAGAACCGGGGAGCTGTTTTTT. Protein product: CASSRGRTGELFF. The chain is built from TRBV27 and TRBJ2-2; 7 bases are shared with TRBD1. V dropped 6 bases and J dropped 5; count of bases not matched to a gene: 3. The CDR3 has 13 residues. Germline-derived CDR1 and CDR2 are MNHEY and SMNVEV (reference sequence).